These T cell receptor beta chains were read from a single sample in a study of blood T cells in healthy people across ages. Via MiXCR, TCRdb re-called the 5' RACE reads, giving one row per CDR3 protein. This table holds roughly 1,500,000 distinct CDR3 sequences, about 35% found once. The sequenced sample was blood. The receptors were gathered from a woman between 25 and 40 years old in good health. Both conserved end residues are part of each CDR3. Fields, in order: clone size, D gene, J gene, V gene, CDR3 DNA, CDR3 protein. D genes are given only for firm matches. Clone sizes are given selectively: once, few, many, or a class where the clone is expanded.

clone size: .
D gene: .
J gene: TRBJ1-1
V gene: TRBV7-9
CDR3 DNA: TGTGCCAGCTACAGGATCGCATTGAACACTGAAGCTTTCTTT
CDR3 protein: CASYRIALNTEAFF

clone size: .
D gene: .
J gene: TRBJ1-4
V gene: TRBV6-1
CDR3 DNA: TGTGCCAGCAGCTGGGGGGTCGATGAAAAACTGTTTTTT
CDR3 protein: CASSWGVDEKLFF

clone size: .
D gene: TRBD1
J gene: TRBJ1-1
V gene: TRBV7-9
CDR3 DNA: TGTGCCAGCAGCTTAGAAGGGACAGGGAACGCTGAAGCTTTCTTT
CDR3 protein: CASSLEGTGNAEAFF

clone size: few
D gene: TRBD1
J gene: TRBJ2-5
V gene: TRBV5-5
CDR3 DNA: TGTGCCAGCAGCTTTAGGCTCCACCGGACAGGGGGTGTGGAGACCCAGTACTTC
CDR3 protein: CASSFRLHRTGGVETQYF

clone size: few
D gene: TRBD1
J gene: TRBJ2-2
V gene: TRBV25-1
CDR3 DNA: TGTGCCAGCAGTGTACAGGGGGAAAGCGGGGAGCTGTTTTTT
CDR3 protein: CASSVQGESGELFF

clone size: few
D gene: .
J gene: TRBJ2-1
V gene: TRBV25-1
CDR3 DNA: TGTGCCAGCAGTGAATCCGAGAGAAAAGCGGCATACAATGAGCAGTTCTTC
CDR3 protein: CASSESERKAAYNEQFF

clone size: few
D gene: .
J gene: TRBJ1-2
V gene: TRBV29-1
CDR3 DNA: TGCAGCGTTGGTGTTGTCGGGTATGGCTACACCTTC
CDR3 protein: CSVGVVGYGYTF

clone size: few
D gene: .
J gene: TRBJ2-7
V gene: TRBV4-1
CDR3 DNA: TGCGCCAGCAGCCATGCGGGAGACAGGGAGTACGAGCAGTACTTC
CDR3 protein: CASSHAGDREYEQYF

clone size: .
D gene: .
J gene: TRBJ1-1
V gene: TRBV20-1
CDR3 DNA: TGCAGTGCTCTCCCAAGGACAGCCCCGATTGAAGCTTTCTTT
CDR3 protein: CSALPRTAPIEAFF

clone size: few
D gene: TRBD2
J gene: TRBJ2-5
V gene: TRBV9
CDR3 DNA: TGTGCCAGCAGCGTAGGCTTACTGACTAGCGGAGAAGAGACCCAGTACTTC
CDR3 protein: CASSVGLLTSGEETQYF

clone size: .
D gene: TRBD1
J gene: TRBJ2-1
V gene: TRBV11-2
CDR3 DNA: TGTGCCAGCAGCTCCACCGGGACAGGGGGCAATGAGCAGTTCTTC
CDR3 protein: CASSSTGTGGNEQFF

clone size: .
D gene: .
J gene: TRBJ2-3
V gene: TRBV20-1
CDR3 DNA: TGCAGTGCGCAACTAGCACAAAGCACAGATACGCAGTATTTT
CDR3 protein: CSAQLAQSTDTQYF

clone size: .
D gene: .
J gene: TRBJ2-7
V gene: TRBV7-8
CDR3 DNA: TGTGCCAGCAGCCTTCGGGGTAGCTCCTACAATGAGCAGTACTTC
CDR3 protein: CASSLRGSSYNEQYF

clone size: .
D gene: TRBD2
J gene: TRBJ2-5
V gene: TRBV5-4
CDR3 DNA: TGTGCCAGCAGCTTGGAATCGGGACTAGCGGGCCAAGAGACCCAGTACTTC
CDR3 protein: CASSLESGLAGQETQYF

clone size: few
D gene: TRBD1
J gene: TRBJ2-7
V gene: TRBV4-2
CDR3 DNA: TGTGCCAGCAGCCAATATGGACAGGGTCTCGACTCCTACGAGCAGTACTTC
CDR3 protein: CASSQYGQGLDSYEQYF

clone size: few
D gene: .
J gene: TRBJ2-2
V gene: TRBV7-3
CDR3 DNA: TGTGCCAGCAGCCCCGGTCTTGGTCGACACACCGGGGAGCTGTTTTTT
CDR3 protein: CASSPGLGRHTGELFF

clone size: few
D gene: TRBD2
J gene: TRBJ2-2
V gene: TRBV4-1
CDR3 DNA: TGCGCCAGCAGCCAAGAATCACTAGCGGGAGCCTCGGGCACCGGGGAGCTGTTTTTT
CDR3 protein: CASSQESLAGASGTGELFF

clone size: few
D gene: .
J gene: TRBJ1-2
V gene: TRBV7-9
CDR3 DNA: TGTGCCAGCAGCTCACTCGGAGGTAGAGGGCATGAACTTAACTATGGCTACACCTTC
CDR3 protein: CASSSLGGRGHELNYGYTF

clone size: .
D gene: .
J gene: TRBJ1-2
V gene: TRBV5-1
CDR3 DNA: TGCGCCAGCAGCTTGGATGGGCAGGGGTATGGTAATTCCTATGGCTACACCTTC
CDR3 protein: CASSLDGQGYGNSYGYTF

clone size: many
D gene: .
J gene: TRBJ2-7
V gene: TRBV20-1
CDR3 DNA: TGCAGTGCTAGTGGGGACAACTCCTACGAGCAGTACTTC
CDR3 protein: CSASGDNSYEQYF

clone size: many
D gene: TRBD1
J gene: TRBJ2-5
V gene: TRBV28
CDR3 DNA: TGTGCCAGCAGTTCCTCAGGGGGCGGAGAGACCCAGTACTTC
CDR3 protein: CASSSSGGGETQYF

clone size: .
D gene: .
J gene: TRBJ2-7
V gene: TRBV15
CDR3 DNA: TGTGCCACCAGCAGAACGTACGGGGGACGCGAGCAGTACTTC
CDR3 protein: CATSRTYGGREQYF

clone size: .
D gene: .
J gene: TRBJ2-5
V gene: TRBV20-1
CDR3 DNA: TGCAGCGCTAACCCCGACGGGGTCCTTGTGGGGGAGACCCAGTACTTC
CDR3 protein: CSANPDGVLVGETQYF

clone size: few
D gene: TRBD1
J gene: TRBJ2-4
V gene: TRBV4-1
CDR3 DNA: TGCGCCAGCAGCCACCCCGGACAGGGGAAGAAAAACATTCAGTACTTC
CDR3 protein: CASSHPGQGKKNIQYF